This record covers a single T cell receptor beta chain. Its antigen is unidentified. The PCR had 60 Vbeta and 13 Jbeta primers. Per the authors' pipeline: Unique TCR beta chains totaled some 88 million in a later count, with 8.5 million to 12 million of them shared. Sequencing used immunoSEQ multiplex PCR; TCRdb keeps in-frame clones, though not all of them. V and J calls and clone size are given by that table; D and trimming were obtained from the DNA. Among 85,000 to 130,000 clones, around 75% were seen once, and the ten largest hold approximately 2.8%. The V gene's germline CDR1 is WSHSY and CDR2 SAAADI. The CDR3 length is 15 residues. Unmatched junction bases numbered 5, after V lost 3 bases and J lost 6 bases. This sample was included in a study of cytomegalovirus exposure and HLA in healthy donors. About the research overall: Caucasian-associated ancestry cluster membership applied to approximately 81% of around 400 genotyped donors. General study points: HLA alleles were associated with around 17,000 TCR beta sequences in a later analysis at 0.05 false discovery rate. A highly shared variant cluster was judged a likely technical artifact.

The TCR sequence derives from a female donor in good health and CMV-seronegative. Sequenced: PBMCs. The chain uses TRBV10-2 and TRBJ1-5; 10 bases agree with TRBD1. The chain's CDR3 is CASSDGQGGGQPQHF. In DNA form, the CDR3 reads TGCGCCAGCAGTGACGGACAGGGGGGGGGTCAGCCCCAGCATTTT.